There are a few counts of the clone carrying this TCR beta chain. This sample is drawn from a study of blood T cell repertoires in COVID-19. The table came from immunoSEQ multiplex PCR; TCRdb's copy has only in-frame clones and leaves some out. The sample records under 150,000 clones, about four fifths being singletons. The source of this sequence is a man aged 60-69 years with acute or convalescent COVID-19. Source material: peripheral blood.

The CDR3 sequence: CASSSLAGVRETQYF. Written as DNA, the CDR3 is TGCGCCAGCAGCTCACTAGCGGGGGTACGAGAGACCCAGTACTTC. The rearrangement uses TRBV5-1 and TRBJ2-5, with 11 bases matching TRBD2. The germline CDR1 and CDR2 sequences are SGHRS and YFSETQ. The ends lost 3 bases at V and 4 bases at J; junction bases unmatched: 5. This CDR3 is built from 15 residues.